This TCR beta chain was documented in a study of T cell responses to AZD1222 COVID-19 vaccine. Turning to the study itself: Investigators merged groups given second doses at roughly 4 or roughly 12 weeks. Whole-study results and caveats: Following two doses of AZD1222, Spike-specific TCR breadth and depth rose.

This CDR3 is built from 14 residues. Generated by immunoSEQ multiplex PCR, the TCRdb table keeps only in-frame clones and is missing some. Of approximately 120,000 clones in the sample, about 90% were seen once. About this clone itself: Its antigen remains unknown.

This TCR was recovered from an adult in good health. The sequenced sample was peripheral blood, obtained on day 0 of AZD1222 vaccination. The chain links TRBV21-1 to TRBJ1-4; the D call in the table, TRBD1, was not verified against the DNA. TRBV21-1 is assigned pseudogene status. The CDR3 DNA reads TGTGCCAGCAGCAAGCAGGGGGCACTTGAAAAACTGTTTTTT. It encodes CASSKQGALEKLFF.